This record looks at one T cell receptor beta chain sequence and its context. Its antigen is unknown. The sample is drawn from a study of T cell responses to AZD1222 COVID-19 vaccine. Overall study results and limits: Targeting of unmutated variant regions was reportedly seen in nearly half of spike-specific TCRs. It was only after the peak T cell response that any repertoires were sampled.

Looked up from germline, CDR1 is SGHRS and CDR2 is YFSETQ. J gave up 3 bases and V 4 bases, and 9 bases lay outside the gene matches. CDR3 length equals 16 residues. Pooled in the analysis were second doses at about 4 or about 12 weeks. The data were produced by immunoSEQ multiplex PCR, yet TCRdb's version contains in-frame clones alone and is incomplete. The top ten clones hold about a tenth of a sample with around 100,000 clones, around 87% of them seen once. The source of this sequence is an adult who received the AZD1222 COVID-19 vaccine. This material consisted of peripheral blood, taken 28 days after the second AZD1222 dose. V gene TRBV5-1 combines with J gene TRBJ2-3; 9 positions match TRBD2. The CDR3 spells CASSLTSGQRTDTQYF. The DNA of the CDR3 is TGCGCCAGCAGCCTGACTAGCGGCCAGAGAACAGATACGCAGTATTTT.